Listed below are T cell receptor beta chains from one sample, sequenced in a study of blood T cells in healthy people across ages. One entry per CDR3 protein, called by TCRdb with MiXCR from the 5' RACE reads. The sample yields about 1.6 million distinct CDR3 sequences, around 36% seen once. What was sequenced was blood. The receptor source for this set is a woman aged 25 to 45 in good health. The CDR3 runs from the conserved cysteine through the conserved F or W. The D gene is left open where the match is weak. Some rows mark clone size as missing; the rest say once, few, many or name a class of expanded clone.

cdr3_aa cdr3_nt v_call d_call j_call clone_size
CSAGDRGGGTQETQYF TGCAGTGCCGGCGACAGGGGCGGGGGGACCCAAGAGACCCAGTACTTC TRBV20-1 NA TRBJ2-5 NA
CATSSPGTSGAQETQYF TGTGCCACCAGCAGTCCCGGGACTAGCGGGGCCCAAGAGACCCAGTACTTC TRBV15 TRBD2 TRBJ2-5 NA
CSAGEGTGVIDTF TGCAGTGCTGGAGAGGGGACAGGAGTCATCGACACCTTC TRBV20-1 TRBD1 TRBJ1-2 NA
CAISRTSGRALGDDEQFF TGTGCCATCAGTCGGACTAGCGGGAGGGCCCTTGGCGACGATGAGCAGTTCTTC TRBV10-3 TRBD2 TRBJ2-1 few
CASSRGGEGVIYEQYF TGTGCCAGCAGCCGTGGGGGGGAAGGAGTAATATACGAGCAGTACTTC TRBV9 TRBD2 TRBJ2-7 few
CSVSSAGLVQYEQYF TGCAGCGTTTCCTCAGCGGGACTAGTCCAATACGAGCAGTACTTC TRBV29-1 TRBD2 TRBJ2-7 many
CASSLRGLAGGNEQFF TGTGCCAGCAGCTTGAGAGGACTAGCGGGGGGTAATGAGCAGTTCTTC TRBV5-5 TRBD2 TRBJ2-1 NA
CASRRGARRALDTQYF TGTGCCAGCAGAAGGGGAGCCCGCAGGGCTTTGGATACGCAGTATTTT TRBV6-5 NA TRBJ2-3 many
CASSQEISTDTQYF TGTGCCAGCAGCCAGGAGATAAGCACAGATACGCAGTATTTT TRBV3-1 NA TRBJ2-3 NA
CATSRDFAEAFF TGTGCCACCAGCAGAGATTTCGCTGAAGCTTTCTTT TRBV15 NA TRBJ1-1 NA
CASRLAGIGTQYF TGCGCCAGCAGGCTAGCGGGCATTGGGACCCAGTACTTC TRBV5-1 TRBD2 TRBJ2-5 NA
CSAPGRLAPYNEQFF TGCAGTGCCCCTGGACGCCTAGCCCCCTACAATGAGCAGTTCTTC TRBV20-1 NA TRBJ2-1 NA
CASNQDRDRRSYEQYF TGTGCCAGCAACCAAGATCGAGACAGACGCTCCTACGAGCAGTACTTC TRBV3-1 NA TRBJ2-7 NA
CASSDSGSGYEQYF TGTGCCAGCAGCGATAGCGGGAGTGGCTACGAGCAGTACTTC TRBV7-6 TRBD2 TRBJ2-7 NA
CSARDSREGGTDTQYF TGCAGTGCTAGAGATTCGCGGGAGGGGGGCACAGATACGCAGTATTTT TRBV20-1 TRBD2 TRBJ2-3 NA
CASSDLSSTYGYTF TGTGCCAGCAGCGATTTATCGTCTACCTATGGCTACACCTTC TRBV2 NA TRBJ1-2 NA
CASILNGGTGGYEQYF TGTGCCAGCATCTTGAACGGCGGGACAGGGGGTTACGAGCAGTACTTC TRBV6-1 TRBD1 TRBJ2-7 many
CASSLSAGQGNYGYTF TGTGCCAGCAGTTTATCAGCAGGACAGGGGAACTATGGCTACACCTTC TRBV27 TRBD1 TRBJ1-2 NA
CASSTNTGDEQFF TGTGCCAGCTCAACTAACACAGGGGATGAGCAGTTCTTC TRBV18 TRBD1 TRBJ2-1 few
CASSAQYRGGYTF TGTGCCAGCAGCGCCCAATACAGGGGCGGCTACACCTTC TRBV9 TRBD1 TRBJ1-2 NA
CSAGGDSYNEQYF TGCAGCGCTGGGGGCGACTCCTACAATGAGCAGTACTTC TRBV29-1 NA TRBJ2-5 few
CASSHTTPIVTDYGYTF TGCGCCAGCAGCCACACTACCCCCATCGTAACGGACTATGGCTACACCTTC TRBV4-1 NA TRBJ1-2 NA
CASSQDGLAGAFQETQYF TGTGCCAGCAGCCAAGATGGGCTAGCGGGGGCTTTTCAAGAGACCCAGTACTTC TRBV3-1 TRBD2 TRBJ2-5 NA
CASSFRRGGQPQHF TGTGCCAGCAGCTTTCGCAGGGGAGGTCAGCCCCAGCATTTT TRBV7-2 NA TRBJ1-5 NA
CASSLGGTANTGELFF TGTGCCAGCAGCTTAGGTGGGACAGCGAACACCGGGGAGCTGTTTTTT TRBV7-9 TRBD1 TRBJ2-2 NA
CASRRRQEFPEQYF TGTGCCAGCAGGCGCCGGCAGGAATTCCCCGAGCAGTACTTC TRBV28 NA TRBJ2-7 NA
CATSRDGMGGSYEQYF TGTGCCACCAGCAGAGACGGTATGGGTGGCTCCTACGAGCAGTACTTC TRBV15 NA TRBJ2-7 NA
CACETGSGNQPQHF TGTGCCTGCGAGACAGGGTCGGGCAATCAGCCCCAGCATTTT TRBV7-2 TRBD1 TRBJ1-5 many
CASSEPWTSGRWEQYF TGTGCCAGCAGCGAGCCATGGACTAGCGGGAGATGGGAGCAGTACTTC TRBV7-9 TRBD2 TRBJ2-7 few